These T cell receptor beta chains were read from a single sample in a study of blood T cell repertoires in COVID-19. Data came from immunoSEQ multiplex PCR; TCRdb stores just in-frame clones and leaves some out. Of approximately 140,000 clones listed, approximately 86% are singletons. The sequencing input was PBMCs or T cells enriched from blood (not recorded which). The receptors were gathered from a woman in her forties or fifties who had recovered from COVID-19. CDR3s include the opening cysteine and the closing phenylalanine or tryptophan. The order of the fields is V gene, J gene, clone size, D gene, CDR3 DNA, CDR3 protein. A D gene is named only where the DNA matches it firmly. Expanded clones get a size class; other rows say once, few or many, or leave the size out.

TRBV6-4	TRBJ2-7	.	TRBD1	TGTGCCAGCAGTGCAGCACAGGGGGCCCACGAGCAGTACTTC	CASSAAQGAHEQYF
TRBV15	TRBJ1-1	.	.	TGTGCCACCAGCGGAAAGGGGGTTTACTACACTGAAGCTTTCTTT	CATSGKGVYYTEAFF
TRBV27	TRBJ2-3	.	TRBD2	TGTGCCAGCACCCACCTCTCTAGCGGGGGGTACACAGATACGCAGTATTTT	CASTHLSSGGYTDTQYF
TRBV11-3	TRBJ2-5	.	TRBD2	TGTGCCAGCACGGGGGACTATGAGACCCAGTACTTC	CASTGDYETQYF
TRBV4-1	TRBJ2-7	.	TRBD2	TGCGCCAGCAGCCAAGGGCCTGGACTAGCGGGGGGCCAGCTCGAGCAGTACTTC	CASSQGPGLAGGQLEQYF
TRBV6-5	TRBJ1-2	.	.	TGTGCCATTCGGACAGAAACTAACTATGGCTACACCTTC	CAIRTETNYGYTF
TRBV11-3	TRBJ1-6	.	.	TGTGCCAGCAGCTTAGGTAACAGACGAAATTCACCCCTCCACTTT	CASSLGNRRNSPLHF
TRBV29-1	TRBJ1-2	.	TRBD1	TGCAGCGTTGAAGACCAGGGGGCTCCCTATGGCTACACCTTC	CSVEDQGAPYGYTF
TRBV5-1	TRBJ2-2	.	.	TGCGCCAGCAGGGCCAACGGGGGGAACACCGGGGAGCTGTTTTTT	CASRANGGNTGELFF
TRBV18	TRBJ2-5	.	.	TGTGCCAGCTCACCCGTCACAACACAAGAGACCCAGTACTTC	CASSPVTTQETQYF
TRBV7-2	TRBJ1-1	once	.	TGTGCCAGCAGCGAGCGTACAGGACCTGAAGCTTTCTTT	CASSERTGPEAFF
TRBV2	TRBJ2-4	.	TRBD2	TGTGCCAGCAGCAGGGCTAGCGGGGACATTCAGTACTTC	CASSRASGDIQYF
TRBV14	TRBJ2-3	.	.	TGTGCCAGCAGCCAAGCCGTTCACATTCCCACAGATACGCAGTATTTT	CASSQAVHIPTDTQYF
TRBV7-2	TRBJ1-2	.	.	TGTGCCAGCAGCTTAGAGTCAGGGGACGGCTACACCTTC	CASSLESGDGYTF
TRBV3-1/TRBV3-2	TRBJ1-2	.	TRBD1	TGTGCCAGCGGTGGCCGACAGGGGGTAGGCTACACCTTC	CASGGRQGVGYTF
TRBV3-1/TRBV3-2	TRBJ2-1	.	TRBD2	TGTGCCAGCAGCCAAGCACTAGCGGGGGGCCGGAATGAGCAGTTCTTC	CASSQALAGGRNEQFF
TRBV6-1	TRBJ2-2	.	TRBD1	TGTGCCAGCAGTGAACTGACAGGGGTGGCCGGGGAGCTGTTTTTT	CASSELTGVAGELFF
TRBV9	TRBJ2-1	.	TRBD1	TGTGCCAGCAGCGTGGGGACAGGGGGCATAAATGAGCAGTTCTTC	CASSVGTGGINEQFF
TRBV5-1	TRBJ2-7	.	TRBD1	TGCGCCAGCAGCCTAACTTGGGACAGGTCGTCCGAGCAGTACTTC	CASSLTWDRSSEQYF
TRBV7-9	TRBJ1-1	.	.	TGTGCCAGCAGCTTAGTTTGGGCTGATAACACTGAAGCTTTCTTT	CASSLVWADNTEAFF
TRBV7-2	TRBJ1-2	.	TRBD1	TGTGCCAGCGGCCACGGGACAGGAGCCTATGGCTACACCTTC	CASGHGTGAYGYTF
TRBV11-3	TRBJ2-2	once	.	TGTGCCAGCAGCTTAGGGGCAGGGTTCGATGGCACCGGGGAGCTGTTTTTT	CASSLGAGFDGTGELFF
TRBV5-6	TRBJ1-1	.	.	TGTGCCAGCAGCTTGGTGAGGGCCATGAACACTGAAGCTTTCTTT	CASSLVRAMNTEAFF